Listed below are T cell receptor beta chains from one sample, sequenced in a study of cytomegalovirus exposure and HLA in healthy donors. The method was immunoSEQ multiplex PCR; TCRdb's version includes in-frame clones alone and lacks a portion of them. The sample consists of about 130,000 clones, about 84% of them appearing once. The sample consisted of PBMCs. These receptors all stem from a man between 18 and 35 years old in good health and CMV-seropositive. The CDR3 runs from the conserved cysteine through the conserved F or W. The order of the fields is CDR3 length, V gene, J gene, CDR3 protein.

len: 15
v_gene: TRBV4-3
j_gene: TRBJ1-5
CDR3aa: CASSQGQGYGQPQHF

len: 14
v_gene: TRBV5-1
j_gene: TRBJ1-2
CDR3aa: CASSQRTGGDGYTF

len: 15
v_gene: TRBV19
j_gene: TRBJ2-1
CDR3aa: CASSIVREAYNEQFF

len: 14
v_gene: TRBV9
j_gene: TRBJ2-3
CDR3aa: CASSVTGSTDTQYF

len: 14
v_gene: TRBV9
j_gene: TRBJ2-2
CDR3aa: CASSVGSSTGELFF

len: 17
v_gene: TRBV5-4
j_gene: TRBJ2-1
CDR3aa: CASSLKLAGDILDEQFF

len: 13
v_gene: TRBV6-5
j_gene: TRBJ1-4
CDR3aa: CASSYRRDEKLFF

len: 14
v_gene: TRBV6-5
j_gene: TRBJ1-5
CDR3aa: CASRPGSSNQPQHF

len: 14
v_gene: TRBV7-9
j_gene: .
CDR3aa: CASSSGLAGREQYF

len: 14
v_gene: TRBV15
j_gene: TRBJ2-7
CDR3aa: CATSRDGTSGTQYF

len: 13
v_gene: TRBV30
j_gene: TRBJ1-5
CDR3aa: CAWTGTENQPQHF

len: 14
v_gene: TRBV27
j_gene: TRBJ2-3
CDR3aa: CASSITGGLDTQYF

len: 16
v_gene: TRBV30
j_gene: TRBJ1-1
CDR3aa: CAWSDGLFRANTEAFF

len: 14
v_gene: TRBV4-1
j_gene: TRBJ1-2
CDR3aa: CASSQEVIWHGYTF

len: 12
v_gene: TRBV19
j_gene: TRBJ2-3
CDR3aa: CASSISRDTQYF

len: 16
v_gene: TRBV7-2
j_gene: TRBJ2-1
CDR3aa: CASSFTGTSGRSEQFF

len: 15
v_gene: TRBV4-1
j_gene: TRBJ2-5
CDR3aa: CASSQTRQIQETQYF

len: 19
v_gene: TRBV27
j_gene: TRBJ2-7
CDR3aa: CASSTHRGLPPLSSYEQYF

len: 14
v_gene: TRBV7-2
j_gene: TRBJ2-3
CDR3aa: CASSLGGGEDTQYF

len: 10
v_gene: TRBV6-6
j_gene: TRBJ2-5
CDR3aa: CASGGETQYF

len: 13
v_gene: TRBV6-5
j_gene: TRBJ1-2
CDR3aa: CASSFGRRYGYTF

len: 12
v_gene: TRBV7-8
j_gene: TRBJ2-1
CDR3aa: CASSNLVNEQFF

len: 19
v_gene: TRBV7-2
j_gene: TRBJ2-1
CDR3aa: CASSLVSSGGASRGNEQFF

len: 14
v_gene: TRBV7-9
j_gene: TRBJ2-5
CDR3aa: CASSRGGAGETQYF

len: 14
v_gene: TRBV30
j_gene: TRBJ2-2
CDR3aa: CAWSVGMNTGELFF

len: 14
v_gene: TRBV7-9
j_gene: TRBJ1-2
CDR3aa: CASSLEAAGHGYTF

len: 14
v_gene: TRBV30
j_gene: TRBJ2-3
CDR3aa: CAWSVRGITDTQYF

len: 14
v_gene: TRBV4-1
j_gene: TRBJ1-1
CDR3aa: CASSRTGGTLEAFF

len: 13
v_gene: TRBV7-6
j_gene: TRBJ1-6
CDR3aa: CASSLDSGSPLHF

len: 18
v_gene: TRBV6-1
j_gene: TRBJ2-7
CDR3aa: CASSEHPPTAQGSYEQYF

len: 16
v_gene: TRBV19
j_gene: TRBJ1-3
CDR3aa: CASSYRGPDSGNTIYF